This T cell receptor beta chain was recovered during a study of blood T cells in healthy people across ages. Study details: Template switching captured about one barcoded beta molecule per two T cells.

This clonotype was counted only a few times. What it recognizes is unknown. A second about 7 to 11 cycle PCR used barcoded and J-beta primers. The template-switch adaptor, which had 12 random nucleotides, put a tag on each cDNA molecule. Each CDR3 protein is one row after TCRdb ran MiXCR on the 5' RACE reads. The data show some 290,000 distinct CDR3 sequences, about 25% seen once. Study-wide findings and caveats: With age, beta diversity per million T cells declined roughly linearly, significantly by around 43. When set beside aged donors, long-lived donors presented more naive CD4+ cells and higher diversity.

The CDR3 has 14 amino acids. Trimming removed 6 bases from V and 7 bases from J, with 18 bases in between. CDR1 DFQATT and CDR2 SNEGSKA come from the germline V gene (reference sequence). This TCR came from a woman aged 70-85 years in good health. The chain carries TRBV20-1 and TRBJ1-4, with D possibly being TRBD1 (6 bases). Sequences were obtained from blood. The CDR3 sequence: CSATRGGRFEKLFF. CDR3 in DNA: TGCAGTGCAACCCGCGGGGGGCGTTTTGAAAAACTGTTTTTT.